This entry lists 27 T cell receptor beta chains sequenced from one sample in a study of OX40 agonist ivuxolimab in advanced cancers. Measured with immunoSEQ multiplex PCR; TCRdb has only the in-frame clones, and not every one. In the table there are about 77,000 clones, about 90% of which are singletons. Material: CD4+ or CD8+ T cells sorted from blood, obtained in a trial of the OX40 agonist ivuxolimab. The receptors stem from an adult with an advanced solid tumor such as melanoma, head and neck, liver or kidney cancer.

The rearrangement links TRBV10-3 to TRBJ1-2; no clear D. CDR1 ENHRY and CDR2 SYGVKD come from the germline V gene. Trimming left V 2 bases short and J 7 bases short, with 17 bases between. The CDR3 spans 15 residues. The CDR3 DNA follows: TGTGCCATCAGTGAGCGTTCGACCGAAATGGGTGGCTACACCTTC. It is translated as CAISERSTEMGGYTF.

This clone came up once. The gene calls are TRBV30 and TRBJ2-7, with TRBD1 matching over 10 bases. Unmatched junction bases numbered 3, after V lost 1 base and J lost 6 bases. The CDR3 totals 13 residues. Germline-derived CDR1 and CDR2 are GTSNPN and SVGIG (reference sequence). The CDR3 bases are TGTGCCTGGAGTGCGGACAGGGGGTTCGAGCAGTACTTC. It specifies CAWSADRGFEQYF.

This sequence joins TRBV5-4 and TRBJ2-2; 10 positions agree with TRBD1. Losses at the gene ends were 4 bases for V and 4 bases for J; bases not matched to a gene: 4. Germline CDR1 and CDR2: SGHNT and YYREEE (reference sequence). CDR3 length: 15 amino acids. Here the CDR3 DNA reads TGTGCCAGCAGCCCCGGGACAGGGGTCACCGGGGAGCTGTTTTTT. Translated, it gives CASSPGTGVTGELFF.

J is TRBJ2-1 and V is TRBV30; TRBD2 matches 9 bases. The length of the CDR3 is 14 residues. Germline V CDR1 and CDR2: GTSNPN, SVGIG (reference sequence). V lost 0 bases and J lost 7; bases outside the gene matches: 4. The CDR3 loop reads CAWSVRLAGNEQFF. Written as DNA, the CDR3 is TGTGCCTGGAGTGTACGGCTAGCGGGAAATGAGCAGTTCTTC.

The chain recombines TRBV6-1 with TRBJ1-1; D gene uncertain. Germline assignment: CDR1 MNHNS and CDR2 SASEGT. Trimming cost V 6 bases and J 3 bases, with 5 bases left between them. CDR3 size: 11 residues. CDR3: CASSRDTEAFF. The CDR3 nucleotides read TGTGCCAGCAGCCGCGACACTGAAGCTTTCTTT.

The chain combines TRBV6-5 with TRBJ1-2; D gene ambiguous. The CDR3 extends over 13 amino acids. V dropped 2 bases and J dropped 7 bases, with 11 bases sitting between them. Germline loops: CDR1 MNHEY, CDR2 SVGAGI. Written as DNA, the CDR3 is TGTGCCAGCAGTTACGTGGTGGAGGGTGGCTACACCTTC. Protein: CASSYVVEGGYTF.

This clone was picked up one time. V gene TRBV29-1 combines with J gene TRBJ2-1; 8 positions agree with TRBD1. In germline, CDR1 is SQVTM, CDR2 ANQGSEA. Germline trimming cut 6 bases from V and 5 bases from J; bases unmatched to any gene: 18. The CDR3 extends over 17 amino acids. The CDR3 DNA reads TGCAGCGTAGCGCGAAGCCTCCGGACAGGGAGAAACAATGAGCAGTTCTTC. The encoded protein is CSVARSLRTGRNNEQFF.

The chain recombines TRBV11-2 with TRBJ2-5; unclear D gene. Per the germline V gene, CDR1 is SGHAT and CDR2 is FQNNGV. This CDR3 spans 15 amino acids. The V and J ends lost 6 bases and 1 base respectively, with 15 bases between them. DNA for the CDR3: TGTGCCAGCAGTAGTGCCTTCGGTCGCCAAGAGACCCAGTACTTC. Amino acid sequence: CASSSAFGRQETQYF.

The gene calls are TRBV29-1 and TRBJ1-2; D is possibly TRBD1 (5 bases). The CDR3 has 13 residues. The germline CDR1 and CDR2 sequences are SQVTM and ANQGSEA. The germline V and J ends were trimmed by 3 bases and 8 bases, with 16 bases remaining between them. CDR3 protein: CSVEPGLRGGYTF. The CDR3 DNA is TGCAGCGTTGAGCCAGGGCTCCGGGGAGGCTACACCTTC.

The V gene is TRBV6-6, the J gene TRBJ1-6; no clear D gene. Germline CDR1 reads MNHNY; CDR2 reads SVGAGI (reference sequence). V lost 10 bases and J 7 bases, leaving 14 bases between the germline ends. CDR3 length: 13 residues. CDR3 nucleotides: TGTGCCACTTCAATGACGGTAAATTCACCCCTCCACTTT. Amino acids: CATSMTVNSPLHF.

This clone showed up just once. The chain joins TRBV11-2 to TRBJ1-2; D uncertain. Germline-derived CDR1 and CDR2 are SGHAT and FQNNGV. The CDR3 extends over 13 amino acids. The germline V and J ends were trimmed by 5 bases and 8 bases, with 15 bases remaining between them. The CDR3 sequence: CASSINWEGGYTF. DNA for the CDR3: TGTGCCAGCAGCATAAATTGGGAGGGCGGCTACACCTTC.

The count of this clone is one. V is TRBV7-2 and J is TRBJ2-5, with 8 bases identical to TRBD2. Germline CDR1 is SGHTA and CDR2 is FQGNSA. The trim removed 7 bases at V and 5 bases at J, leaving 15 bases unmatched. The CDR3 has 16 residues. CDR3 loop: CASTQKSVAGLETQYF. In DNA form, the CDR3 reads TGTGCCAGCACCCAAAAGTCGGTAGCGGGGTTGGAGACCCAGTACTTC.

The chain employs TRBV5-1 and TRBJ1-1; 8 nucleotides match TRBD1. CDR1 and CDR2 from the germline V gene are SGHRS and YFSETQ. The J segment lost 10 bases and the V segment lost 5 bases, leaving 19 bases of the junction unmatched. This CDR3 contains 16 residues. The CDR3 spells CASRNRGGDSLEGAFF. The CDR3, as DNA: TGCGCCAGCAGAAACAGGGGGGGTGATAGTCTTGAGGGAGCTTTCTTT.

J is TRBJ1-5 and V is TRBV4-1; the D gene is possibly TRBD1 (5 bases). CDR1 MGHRA and CDR2 YSYEKL come from the germline V gene. This CDR3 is 17 amino acids long. V gave up 4 bases and J gave up 4 bases, with 20 bases separating them. The CDR3, as DNA: TGCGCCAGCAGCCCAGTCGCACCGGGACCAAGAAATCAGCCCCAGCATTTT. Protein: CASSPVAPGPRNQPQHF.

The J gene is TRBJ2-1, the V gene TRBV5-1, with 11 bases aligning to TRBD2. The J segment lost 8 bases and the V segment lost 6 bases, leaving 4 bases of the junction unmatched. The CDR3 has 13 amino acids. Germline assignment: CDR1 SGHRS and CDR2 YFSETQ. Here the CDR3 reads CASMLAGGYEQFF. The DNA of the CDR3 is TGCGCCAGCATGCTAGCGGGGGGCTATGAGCAGTTCTTC.

The V and J genes are TRBV5-1 and TRBJ1-1, with D maybe TRBD1 (6 bases). The CDR3 has 16 residues. Trimming cost V 3 bases and J 0 bases, with 15 bases left between them. Germline V lookup: CDR1 SGHRS, CDR2 YFSETQ. The CDR3 protein is CASSSQGGGMNTEAFF. Here the CDR3 DNA reads TGCGCCAGCAGCTCCCAGGGAGGGGGGATGAACACTGAAGCTTTCTTT.

The chain is built from TRBV2 and TRBJ2-7, with TRBD1 matching 7 bases. The length of the CDR3 is 12 residues. The junction had 7 bases not matched to a gene; V was cut back by 8 bases and J by 6 bases. Germline V lookup: CDR1 SNHLY, CDR2 FYNNEI. This CDR3 is CASGLTGSEQYF. CDR3 DNA: TGTGCCAGCGGATTGACAGGGTCCGAGCAGTACTTC.

The sample holds one count of this clone. CDR3 in amino acids: CASISRPQGYPDTQYF. CDR3 DNA sequence: TGTGCCAGCATCTCGAGACCCCAGGGGTATCCGGATACGCAGTATTTT. The chain links TRBV27 to TRBJ2-3; D perhaps matches TRBD1 (6 bases). CDR3 length equals 16 residues. V was shortened by 7 bases and J by 6 bases, with 23 bases between the two germline ends. Germline V gives CDR1 MNHEY, CDR2 SMNVEV (reference sequence).

The V and J genes are TRBV13 and TRBJ2-1, with D perhaps matching TRBD2 (5 bases). The CDR3 covers 13 residues. Trimming removed 5 bases from V and 7 bases from J, with 12 bases in between. CDR1 is PRHDT and CDR2 is FYEKMQ in the germline V gene (reference sequence). CDR3 nucleotides: TGTGCCAGCAGCCGGGGTGTCGAGAATGAGCAGTTCTTC. Translated, it gives CASSRGVENEQFF.

The chain has TRBV5-6 and TRBJ2-7; D not resolved. Germline loops: CDR1 SGHDT, CDR2 YYEEEE. The CDR3 is made up of 15 amino acids. V lost 1 base and J 2 bases, leaving 13 bases between the germline ends. CDR3 sequence reads: CASSLRRQPTYEQYF. CDR3 DNA: TGTGCCAGCAGCTTGAGGCGGCAGCCAACCTACGAGCAGTACTTC.

This clone was seen only once. The chain couples TRBV4-1 to TRBJ1-2; D not resolved. The CDR3 has 15 residues. Per the germline V gene, CDR1 is MGHRA and CDR2 is YSYEKL. The V end was cut by 0 bases, the J end by 4 bases, with 12 bases between. DNA for the CDR3: TGCGCCAGCAGCCAAGATGGAAGATCCGGCTATGGCTACACCTTC. The encoded protein is CASSQDGRSGYGYTF.

This clone was seen a single time. J is TRBJ2-7 and V is TRBV18; TRBD2 agrees at 11 bases. CDR3 size: 14 residues. V gave up 3 bases and J gave up 5 bases; unmatched junction bases: 3. Germline values: CDR1 KGHSH, CDR2 LQKENI. CDR3 in amino acids: CASSPSGGANEQYF. CDR3 DNA sequence: TGTGCCAGCTCACCTAGCGGGGGGGCCAACGAGCAGTACTTC. The complete variable domain, with remaining parts taken from reference TRBV18 and TRBJ2-7, reads NAGVMQNPRHLVRRRGQEARLRCSPMKGHSHVYWYRQLPEEGLKFMVYLQKENIIDESGMPKERFSAEFPKEGPSILRIQQVVRGDSAAYFCASSPSGGANEQYFGPGTRLTVT.

Comment on this clone: Germline is not matched at one junction end, which may reflect a read error. The rearrangement joins TRBV15 to TRBJ1-2, with D perhaps matching TRBD1 (6 bases). Germline-derived CDR1 and CDR2 are LNHNV and YYDKDF (reference sequence). The CDR3 length is 12 residues. The CDR3 spells CATSRDRGPGPF. CDR3 nucleotide sequence: TGTGCCACCAGCAGAGATCGGGGGCCGGGTCCCTTC.

The genes are TRBV11-2 and TRBJ2-3; D uncertain. The V and J ends lost 5 bases and 5 bases respectively, with 5 bases between them. Per germline, CDR1 SGHAT and CDR2 FQNNGV. CDR3 length: 11 residues. CDR3: CASSPQDTQYF. The CDR3 DNA reads TGTGCCAGCAGCCCCCAAGATACGCAGTATTTT.

This sequence joins TRBV20-1 and TRBJ2-5; tentative D call: TRBD1 (5 bases). The length of the CDR3 is 11 residues. Trimming shortened V by 4 bases and J by 6 bases, and 9 bases separated the two germline ends. The germline V gene encodes CDR1 DFQATT and CDR2 SNEGSKA (reference sequence). The DNA for the CDR3 is TGCAGTGCTAACAAGGACAAGACCCAGTACTTC. Encoded protein: CSANKDKTQYF.

CDR3 amino acids: CASGTGATGTEAFF. CDR3 coding DNA: TGTGCCAGCGGAACAGGGGCGACGGGCACTGAAGCTTTCTTT. This chain uses TRBV6-5 with TRBJ1-1, with 7 bases fitting TRBD1. Germline CDR1 reads MNHEY; CDR2 reads SVGAGI. This CDR3 comprises 14 residues. V dropped 8 bases and J dropped 4; count of bases not matched to a gene: 10.

J is TRBJ2-3 and V is TRBV13, with D uncertain. The length of the CDR3 is 13 residues. Trimming removed 2 bases from V and 0 bases from J, with 3 bases in between. Looked up from germline, CDR1 is PRHDT and CDR2 is FYEKMQ (reference sequence). The CDR3 bases are TGTGCCAGCAGCTTACCTAGCACAGATACGCAGTATTTT. Translating gives CASSLPSTDTQYF.